The 22 T cell receptor beta chains reported below all come from one sample, sequenced in a study of T-cell reconstitution after alpha-beta-depleted transplantation in children. For TCRbeta, the library was prepared with unique molecular identifiers. MiXCR, applied by TCRdb to the PCR reads, yields one record per CDR3 protein. Among 100,000 or so distinct CDR3 sequences listed, approximately 8% were seen once. The sequencing used PBMCs, collected before TCRalphabeta/CD19-depleted stem cell transplant. These receptors were collected from a boy younger than 10 with acute lymphoblastic leukemia, due to receive a stem cell transplant.

This clonotype was recorded a few times. The rearrangement uses TRBV3-1 and TRBJ2-7; the D is unclear. With 0 bases removed from V and 6 bases from J, the gap between germline ends came to 6 bases. Germline V CDR1 and CDR2: LGHDT, YNNKEL (reference sequence). The CDR3 length is 12 residues. The CDR3 DNA sequence: TGTGCCAGCAGCCAAGACGGGTCCGAGCAGTACTTC. It yields the protein CASSQDGSEQYF.

This rearrangement joins TRBV7-6 to TRBJ2-5, with D tentatively TRBD2 (5 bases). The CDR3 runs to 13 residues. Germline CDR1 SGHVS, CDR2 FNYEAQ. Trimming took off 5 bases at V and 1 base at J, with 8 bases between the two ends. CDR3 DNA: TGTGCCAGCAGCGGAAGCGGCCAAGAGACCCAGTACTTC. Amino acids: CASSGSGQETQYF.

The rearrangement uses TRBV7-2 and TRBJ2-7; 8 bases match TRBD2. This CDR3 comprises 16 residues. CDR1 SGHTA and CDR2 FQGNSA come from the germline V gene. V shed 4 bases, J shed 0 bases, and the junction held 8 bases outside the gene matches. The CDR3 bases are TGTGCCAGCAGCTCGCGTAGCGGGGACCCCTCCTACGAGCAGTACTTC. This sequence encodes CASSSRSGDPSYEQYF. Full variable domain (outside the CDR3, taken from reference TRBV7-2 and TRBJ2-7): GAGVSQSPSNKVTEKGKDVELRCDPISGHTALYWYRQSLGQGLEFLIYFQGNSAPDKSGLPSDRFSAERTGGSVSTLTIQRTQQEDSAVYLCASSSRSGDPSYEQYFGPGTRLTVT.

This clonotype was recorded many times. Since the CDR3 does not end with the conserved phenylalanine or tryptophan, this likely comes from a read error. Because the CDR3's place on the DNA is in doubt, the DNA is left out and the CDR3 is given as listed by TCRdb. The chain is built from TRBV25-1 and TRBJ2-7; no DNA check was done on the table's D call, TRBD1. Termini included, the CDR3 measures 14 amino acids. CDR1 is MGHDK, CDR2 SYGVNS, per germline. CDR3 residues: CASSDRGQGRYIPL.

The genes are TRBV6-5 and TRBJ1-3, with D uncertain. Germline CDR1 is MNHEY and CDR2 is SVGAGI. The CDR3 extends over 16 amino acids. V was pared by 3 bases and J by 0 bases, with 12 bases between. CDR3 in amino acids: CASSYLRPVSGNTIYF. DNA of the CDR3: TGTGCCAGCAGTTATCTTCGGCCCGTCTCTGGAAACACCATATATTTT.

This clonotype came up many times. The V call is TRBV6-4, the J call TRBJ1-1, with D possibly being TRBD1 (5 bases). The germline V and J ends were trimmed by 3 bases and 2 bases, with 7 bases remaining between them. Germline CDR1 and CDR2: MRHNA and SNTAGT. CDR3 length: 13 amino acids. CDR3 in amino acids: CASSDTGNTEAFF. As DNA, the CDR3 is TGTGCCAGCAGTGATACAGGTAACACTGAAGCTTTCTTT.

This clonotype appeared many times. The chain employs TRBV11-2 and TRBJ2-3; D ambiguous. The CDR3 loop spans 16 amino acids. Germline values: CDR1 SGHAT, CDR2 FQNNGV. Trimming stripped 1 base from V and 0 bases from J, with 11 bases between. The DNA of the CDR3 is TGTGCCAGCAGCTTAGGCGAGGCGGTGAGCACAGATACGCAGTATTTT. Protein product: CASSLGEAVSTDTQYF.

This clonotype was detected many times. V and J are TRBV12-3 or TRBV12-4 and TRBJ1-4, with D unresolved. Trimming took off 3 bases at V and 8 bases at J, with 7 bases between the two ends. The CDR3 covers 12 residues. The CDR3 sequence is CASSLTGEKLFF. The CDR3 DNA reads as TGTGCCAGCAGTTTGACTGGGGAAAAACTGTTTTTT.

Points on this clonotype: This may arise from a read error, as a much more abundant clone is one base away. This chain connects TRBV7-2 to TRBJ2-7; D remains ambiguous. Looked up from germline, CDR1 is SGHTA and CDR2 is FQGNSA. The CDR3 runs 12 residues. CDR3 nucleotides: TGTGCCCGCAGCCTCCTTGGGAACGAGCAGTACTTC. Its protein product is CARSLLGNEQYF.

This clonotype was recorded a few times. This chain uses TRBV12-3 or TRBV12-4 with TRBJ2-1, with 8 nucleotides matching TRBD2. J lost 4 bases, V lost 10 bases, and 15 bases had no gene match. The CDR3 spans 16 residues. CDR3 loop: CATRTGTGGAYNEQFF. The CDR3 DNA reads TGTGCCACCCGAACCGGGACCGGGGGGGCTTACAATGAGCAGTTCTTC.

This clonotype was found many times. J is TRBJ2-1 and V is TRBV6-1; TRBD2 matches 10 bases. The germline gives CDR1 MNHNS, CDR2 SASEGT. Germline trimming cut 7 bases from V and 1 base from J; bases unmatched to any gene: 7. This CDR3 region has 16 residues. The CDR3, as DNA: TGTGCCAGCACCCGAGCGGGGGGGACATCCTACAATGAGCAGTTCTTC. Translating gives CASTRAGGTSYNEQFF.

This clonotype occurred many times. This chain uses TRBV16 with TRBJ1-2, with TRBD1 as a possible D gene (6 bases). The CDR3 has 14 amino acids. CDR1 KGHSY and CDR2 FQNENV come from the germline V gene. V lost 4 bases to trimming and J lost 0 bases, with 9 bases between them. The CDR3 spells CASSRGRTNYGYTF. CDR3 nucleotide sequence: TGTGCCAGCAGCCGGGGGCGGACTAACTATGGCTACACCTTC.

This clonotype occurred many times. The rearrangement joins TRBV6-5 to TRBJ2-3, with 7 bases that match TRBD2. The junction had 11 bases not matched to a gene; V was cut back by 7 bases and J by 1 base. Germline CDR1 is MNHEY and CDR2 is SVGAGI. CDR3 size: 16 residues. The CDR3 nucleotides are TGTGCCAGCACCGCTGGAGGGACTACCGGCACAGATACGCAGTATTTT. This gives the protein CASTAGGTTGTDTQYF.

This clonotype was picked up many times. The chain joins TRBV7-2 to TRBJ2-1; TRBD2 matches 9 bases. Germline V lookup: CDR1 SGHTA, CDR2 FQGNSA. J gave up 3 bases and V 3 bases, and 15 bases lay outside the gene matches. There are 19 residues in the CDR3. The CDR3: CASSFRPGRGGALYNEQFF. The CDR3 bases are TGTGCCAGCAGCTTCCGGCCGGGGCGCGGGGGGGCCCTCTACAATGAGCAGTTCTTC.

The rearrangement joins TRBV19 to TRBJ2-1, with a weak D call TRBD2 (6 bases). CDR3 length: 13 residues. V shed 3 bases and J shed 7 bases, with 10 bases lying between them. Germline lookup yields CDR1 LNHDA and CDR2 SQIVND (reference sequence). The DNA of the CDR3 is TGTGCCAGTAGTATTTCGGAGGGGAATGAGCAGTTCTTC. It is translated as CASSISEGNEQFF.

This clonotype has more than one count but fewer than ten. The rearrangement joins TRBV4-1 to TRBJ1-1; D remains unclear. V lost 0 bases, J lost 0 bases, and 11 bases lay in between. This CDR3 region has 16 residues. Germline lookup yields CDR1 MGHRA and CDR2 YSYEKL. The CDR3: CASSQDRQTLNTEAFF. CDR3 nucleotides: TGCGCCAGCAGCCAAGATCGTCAGACTTTGAACACTGAAGCTTTCTTT.

This clonotype was found many times. The CDR3 protein is CASSESGSGDEQYF. Written as DNA, the CDR3 is TGCGCCAGCAGTGAGTCGGGTTCCGGGGACGAGCAGTACTTC. The chain joins TRBV10-1 to TRBJ2-7; TRBD2 might be the D (5 bases). The V gene lost 0 bases and the J gene lost 5 bases, with 11 bases spanning the gap. Germline V lookup: CDR1 WNHNN, CDR2 SYGVQD (reference sequence). The CDR3 totals 14 residues.

The sample holds a few counts of this clonotype. The chain uses TRBV4-2 and TRBJ1-5, with D unresolved. The CDR3 spans 17 residues. Trimming cost V 1 base and J 2 bases, with 15 bases left between them. Germline CDR1 and CDR2: LGHNA and YNFKEQ. CDR3 sequence (DNA): TGTGCCAGCAGCCAAGTGGAATCCTGGTACCGCAATCAGCCCCAGCATTTT. It translates to CASSQVESWYRNQPQHF.

This clonotype has just a few counts. The chain carries TRBV28 and TRBJ2-5, with D maybe TRBD2 (6 bases). Germline V gives CDR1 MDHEN, CDR2 SYDVKM. The CDR3 is made up of 14 amino acids. The ends were cut back, 10 bases at V and 5 bases at J, with 20 bases in the middle. DNA for the CDR3: TGTGCCATGGGCCCCGGGCGGGGCGGCGAGACCCAGTACTTC. This translates into CAMGPGRGGETQYF.

The table lists this clonotype with many counts. The chain employs TRBV5-1 and TRBJ2-1, with TRBD2 identical over 7 bases. The V gene end was trimmed by 6 bases and the J gene end by 2 bases; junction bases not matched to a gene: 14. The germline V gene has CDR1 SGHRS and CDR2 YFSETQ. This CDR3 has 17 residues. CDR3 DNA: TGCGCCAGCACCTGGGAGGGTGGCGGGCTCCCCTACAATGAGCAGTTCTTC. Amino acid sequence: CASTWEGGGLPYNEQFF.

This clonotype was observed a handful of times. CDR3 DNA: TGTGCCAGCAGCCAACGCCGGGACAGGGATGGCTACACCTTC. It encodes CASSQRRDRDGYTF. The gene calls are TRBV4-2 and TRBJ1-2; 9 bases match TRBD1. From germline, CDR1 is LGHNA and CDR2 YNFKEQ. Trimming cost V 2 bases and J 6 bases; bases outside gene matches: 4. The CDR3 is made up of 14 amino acids.

The chain joins TRBV6-4 to TRBJ2-3; tentatively, D is TRBD1 (6 bases). The CDR3 loop spans 15 amino acids. Trimming shortened V by 2 bases and J by 2 bases, and 11 bases separated the two germline ends. The V gene's germline CDR1 is MRHNA and CDR2 SNTAGT. CDR3 sequence: CASSDRAGVTDTQYF. CDR3 in DNA: TGTGCCAGCAGTGACCGTGCAGGGGTCACAGATACGCAGTATTTT.